A single sample gave rise to the 19 T cell receptor beta chains below, sequenced in a study of blood T cell repertoires in COVID-19. The assay was immunoSEQ multiplex PCR, and TCRdb's table has in-frame clones only and misses some. This table has 250,000 or so clones, 84% appearing once. The sequenced sample consisted of PBMCs or T cells enriched from blood (not recorded which). These TCRs come from a man aged 50 to 59 who had recovered from COVID-19.

This clone was counted a few times. V is TRBV7-9 and J is TRBJ2-7; TRBD1 aligns across 11 bases. Trimming cost V 2 bases and J 1 base; bases outside gene matches: 4. The germline V gene has CDR1 SEHNR and CDR2 FQNEAQ (reference sequence). This CDR3 comprises 16 residues. As DNA, the CDR3 is TGTGCCAGCAGCTTAATGGGGACAGGGGGTTCCTACGAGCAGTACTTC. It yields the protein CASSLMGTGGSYEQYF.

The chain couples TRBV9 to TRBJ2-3; TRBD2 is a possible D gene (5 bases). V was pared by 2 bases and J by 6 bases, with 13 bases between. In germline, CDR1 is SGDLS, CDR2 YYNGEE. The CDR3 totals 14 residues. The CDR3 region has the DNA TGTGCCAGCAGCGTCCAGCAGCGGTCGGATACGCAGTATTTT. As protein: CASSVQQRSDTQYF.

This chain joins TRBV19 and TRBJ2-4; possibly TRBD2 for D (6 bases). V was shortened by 3 bases and J by 5 bases, with 11 bases between the two germline ends. Germline assignment: CDR1 LNHDA and CDR2 SQIVND (reference sequence). This CDR3 is built from 14 residues. The CDR3 DNA is TGTGCCAGTAGTATTACTAGCAGCGAAAACATTCAGTACTTC. It encodes CASSITSSENIQYF.

V usage is TRBV28 and J usage is TRBJ1-1, with D possibly matching TRBD1 (6 bases). The CDR3 covers 15 residues. Germline values: CDR1 MDHEN, CDR2 SYDVKM. Trimming cost V 4 bases and J 6 bases, with 18 bases left between them. The CDR3 loop is CASSSPQGASAEAFF. The CDR3 DNA reads TGTGCCAGCAGTTCACCACAGGGAGCATCGGCTGAAGCTTTCTTT.

The chain combines TRBV6-5 with TRBJ2-7; 7 bases match TRBD1. CDR3 length: 14 residues. Losses at the gene ends were 10 bases for V and 2 bases for J; bases not matched to a gene: 11. Germline CDR1 MNHEY, CDR2 SVGAGI. CDR3 sequence: CATLRQGGTYEQYF. The CDR3 DNA is TGTGCCACTCTCAGACAGGGCGGAACCTACGAGCAGTACTTC.

The chain employs TRBV30 and TRBJ1-4, with 7 positions matching TRBD1. Germline trimming cut 2 bases from V and 6 bases from J; bases unmatched to any gene: 6. Germline CDR1 reads GTSNPN; CDR2 reads SVGIG (reference sequence). The CDR3 is 14 amino acids. The CDR3 coding sequence is TGTGCCTGGAGTCCCAGGGGGTTGGATGAAAAACTGTTTTTT. Protein product: CAWSPRGLDEKLFF.

Only one count was recorded for this clone. The chain joins TRBV5-6 to TRBJ1-5; D not resolved. There are 16 residues in the CDR3. V was pared by 1 base and J by 3 bases, with 14 bases between. Germline CDR1 reads SGHDT; CDR2 reads YYEEEE. The CDR3 protein is CASSLRTLVVNQPQHF. The CDR3 DNA reads TGTGCCAGCAGCTTGCGAACGTTAGTCGTCAATCAGCCCCAGCATTTT.

The count of this clone is one. This rearrangement joins TRBV18 to TRBJ2-1; 10 bases are shared with TRBD2. V was clipped by 4 bases and J by 10 bases; unmatched bases: 7. The CDR3 has 14 amino acids. Looked up from germline, CDR1 is KGHSH and CDR2 is LQKENI. The CDR3 region has the DNA TGTGCCAGCTCACGTCTAGCGGGAGAGGGAGAGCAGTTCTTC. Translation gives CASSRLAGEGEQFF. Together with reference TRBV18 and TRBJ2-1, the CDR3 gives the full variable domain: NAGVMQNPRHLVRRRGQEARLRCSPMKGHSHVYWYRQLPEEGLKFMVYLQKENIIDESGMPKERFSAEFPKEGPSILRIQQVVRGDSAAYFCASSRLAGEGEQFFGPGTRLTVL.

The V gene is TRBV9, the J gene TRBJ1-1; perhaps TRBD1 as D (6 bases). Trimming pared 3 bases from V and 0 bases from J, leaving 15 bases between. Germline V gene lookup returns CDR1 SGDLS and CDR2 YYNGEE. CDR3 length equals 16 residues. The CDR3 spells CASSGARDNMNTEAFF. CDR3 nucleotides: TGTGCCAGCAGCGGCGCTCGGGACAACATGAACACTGAAGCTTTCTTT.

J is TRBJ2-1 and V is TRBV10-3; TRBD1 matches 10 bases. The CDR3 contains 17 residues. V was pared by 6 bases and J by 7 bases, with 15 bases of the junction left unmatched. The germline CDR1 and CDR2 sequences are ENHRY and SYGVKD. The CDR3 region is CAIRFPPGTGEKNEQFF. As DNA, the CDR3 is TGTGCCATCAGGTTCCCCCCCGGGACAGGGGAGAAAAATGAGCAGTTCTTC.

The chain carries TRBV27 and TRBJ1-2, with TRBD1 matching over 8 bases. J gave up 4 bases and V 2 bases, and 3 bases lay outside the gene matches. CDR1 and CDR2 from the germline V gene are MNHEY and SMNVEV (reference sequence). This CDR3 spans 14 amino acids. The CDR3: CASSLRTGIYGYTF. The CDR3 DNA is TGTGCCAGCAGTTTAAGGACAGGGATCTATGGCTACACCTTC.

The rearrangement joins TRBV11-1 to TRBJ2-7; 12 nucleotides match TRBD1. This CDR3 region has 16 residues. CDR1 SGHAT and CDR2 FQDESV come from the germline V gene (reference sequence). V shed 5 bases and J 5 bases; nucleotides not matched to a gene: 10. This CDR3 is CASSPGGTGGFHEQYF. CDR3 sequence (DNA): TGTGCCAGCAGCCCGGGCGGGACAGGGGGCTTCCACGAGCAGTACTTC.

The gene calls are TRBV7-9 and TRBJ2-1; 13 positions agree with TRBD2. This CDR3 comprises 15 residues. The J segment lost 6 bases and the V segment lost 5 bases, leaving 4 bases of the junction unmatched. CDR1 SEHNR and CDR2 FQNEAQ come from the germline V gene (reference sequence). The CDR3 DNA reads as TGTGCCAGCAGCCCCCGACTAGCGGGGGGCAATGAGCAGTTCTTC. It codes for CASSPRLAGGNEQFF.

The chain carries TRBV30 and TRBJ1-1; weak D call: TRBD1 (6 bases). There are 15 residues in the CDR3. The V end lost 2 bases, the J end lost 0 bases, and 13 bases lay between the germline ends. Germline V gene sequence: CDR1 GTSNPN, CDR2 SVGIG (reference sequence). CDR3 amino acids: CAWSRQEEVNTEAFF. Here the CDR3 DNA reads TGTGCCTGGAGTCGACAGGAGGAGGTGAACACTGAAGCTTTCTTT.

The CDR3 region is CAISYSGEQYF. The CDR3 coding sequence is TGTGCCATCAGTTACTCAGGCGAGCAGTACTTC. The chain employs TRBV10-3 and TRBJ2-7; D not resolved. The germline gives CDR1 ENHRY, CDR2 SYGVKD. The CDR3 runs to 11 residues. Trimming took off 5 bases at V and 6 bases at J, with 8 bases between the two ends.

The chain carries TRBV5-1 and TRBJ1-2, with 12 bases fitting TRBD1. Trimming removed 4 bases from V and 4 bases from J; junction bases left unmatched: 5. The CDR3 loop spans 15 amino acids. Germline loops: CDR1 SGHRS, CDR2 YFSETQ. CDR3: CASSHGTGGLYGYTF. DNA for the CDR3: TGCGCCAGCAGCCATGGGACAGGGGGCCTCTATGGCTACACCTTC.

The V gene is TRBV28, the J gene TRBJ2-1; 13 bases match TRBD2. Germline CDR1 MDHEN, CDR2 SYDVKM. There are 16 residues in the CDR3. V trimming: 8 bases; J trimming: 5 bases; junction bases outside the gene matches: 9. In DNA, the CDR3 is TGTGCCAGCGGGAGCCCCGGGACTAGCGGGAACAATGAGCAGTTCTTC. Amino acids: CASGSPGTSGNNEQFF.

The chain employs TRBV5-1 and TRBJ1-6; D is unresolved. Germline CDR1 reads SGHRS; CDR2 reads YFSETQ. V lost 3 bases to trimming and J lost 1 base, with 23 bases between them. This CDR3 spans 20 amino acids. In nucleotides, the CDR3 is TGCGCCAGCAGCTCGAAGGCCCTGTATCGGGATTGGTCCTATAATTCACCCCTCCACTTT. This codes for CASSSKALYRDWSYNSPLHF.

The J gene is TRBJ1-6, the V gene TRBV7-3; no clear D. The CDR3 runs 11 residues. V lost 2 bases, J lost 13 bases, and 6 bases lay in between. CDR1 is SGHTA and CDR2 is FQGTGA in the germline V gene. Written as DNA, the CDR3 is TGTGCCAGCAGCTTAGAGGGCCCCCTCCACTTT. This gives the protein CASSLEGPLHF.